This TCR beta chain was identified in a study of metastatic and nonmetastatic thyroid tumors. V was pared by 2 bases and J by 7 bases, with 11 bases between. CDR3 length: 13 residues. Looked up from germline, CDR1 is SNHLY and CDR2 is FYNNEI. Ahead of thyroid surgery, no patient had received treatment of any kind. TCRdb reprocessed the PCR reads using MiXCR. The data contain 25,000 to 35,000 clones, 3.5% to 5% of them singletons. This receptor was identified in a female donor with papillary thyroid cancer or a benign thyroid nodule (not recorded which). Some clones in this sample may be carry-over from other donors' samples. V and J are TRBV2 and TRBJ1-2, with D perhaps TRBD1 (5 bases). The sequencing sample was made of blood. The CDR3 sequence is CASSERSGSGYTF. The CDR3 DNA reads as TGTGCCAGCAGTGAACGGTCAGGGAGTGGCTACACCTTC. Variable domain in full (rest from reference TRBV2 and TRBJ1-2): EPEVTQTPSHQVTQMGQEVILRCVPISNHLYFYWYRQILGQKVEFLVSFYNNEISEKSEIFDDQFSVERPDGSNFTLKIRSTKLEDSAMYFCASSERSGSGYTFGSGTRLTVV.